The T cell receptor beta chain under discussion was sequenced for a study of blood T cell repertoires in COVID-19. At the level of the study: T cells, B-cell-depleted T cells, or PBMCs provided the cDNA or gDNA that served as material.

The CDR3 totals 15 residues. The germline gives CDR1 SEHNR, CDR2 FQNEAQ (reference sequence). The junction had 4 bases not matched to a gene; V was cut back by 5 bases and J by 3 bases. Only one count was recorded for this clone. Among Cohort 3 donors, those recovered had two negative PCRs, clearance, or symptom resolution. Only in-frame clones appear in the TCRdb table, and some are missing; sequencing was by immunoSEQ multiplex PCR. The table has a few hundred thousand clones, 85% seen once; the top ten hold around 20%. The J gene is TRBJ2-5, the V gene TRBV7-9, with 12 nucleotides matching TRBD1. Sequenced material: PBMCs or T cells enriched from blood (not recorded which). This sequence originates from a man in his forties who had recovered from COVID-19. The CDR3 DNA sequence: TGTGCCAGCAGCCCGGGGACAGGGGGCGAAGAGACCCAGTACTTC. Translated: CASSPGTGGEETQYF.